The 14 T cell receptor beta chains below come from one sample, sequenced in a study of T cell responses to AZD1222 COVID-19 vaccine. This table comes from immunoSEQ multiplex PCR, and its TCRdb copy is limited to in-frame clones, with some not included. The repertoire holds about 110,000 clones, around 85% seen once, with 3.5% to 5% in the top ten. The sample was peripheral blood, taken on day 0 of AZD1222 vaccination. The receptors were gathered from an adult in good health.

The V call is TRBV19, the J call TRBJ1-2, with TRBD1 identical over 12 bases. The CDR3 extends over 16 amino acids. Germline V gives CDR1 LNHDA, CDR2 SQIVND (reference sequence). V trimming: 5 bases; J trimming: 5 bases; junction bases outside the gene matches: 9. The CDR3 sequence: CASSSSGTGGVYGYTF. The CDR3 DNA reads as TGTGCCAGTAGTTCCTCCGGGACAGGGGGCGTTTATGGCTACACCTTC.

This rearrangement joins TRBV7-2 to TRBJ1-4; D remains unclear. Trimming shortened V by 5 bases and J by 5 bases, and 9 bases separated the two germline ends. The germline gives CDR1 SGHTA, CDR2 FQGNSA. The CDR3 is made up of 13 amino acids. In nucleotides, the CDR3 is TGTGCCAGCAGCCGAAAAAGCAATGAAAAACTGTTTTTT. Encoded protein: CASSRKSNEKLFF.

This chain joins TRBV19 and TRBJ1-5; TRBD1 might be the D (6 bases). The V and J ends lost 7 bases and 0 bases respectively, with 13 bases between them. Germline V gives CDR1 LNHDA, CDR2 SQIVND (reference sequence). This CDR3 has 15 residues. The CDR3 protein is CASNRGSYSNQPQHF. CDR3 nucleotides: TGTGCCAGTAATAGGGGGTCGTATAGCAATCAGCCCCAGCATTTT.

The CDR3, as DNA: TGTGCCACCAAAGCGGAATCCAACAATGAGCAGTTCTTC. As protein: CATKAESNNEQFF. The rearrangement links TRBV24-1 to TRBJ2-1; D is perhaps TRBD2 (5 bases). Germline lookup yields CDR1 KGHDR and CDR2 SFDVKD. V shed 8 bases and J shed 5 bases, with 12 bases lying between them. The CDR3 consists of 13 residues.

The chain is built from TRBV2 and TRBJ1-5, with D perhaps matching TRBD1 (6 bases). V lost 5 bases to trimming and J lost 4 bases, with 12 bases between them. Germline CDR1 reads SNHLY; CDR2 reads FYNNEI. This CDR3 is 14 amino acids long. CDR3 DNA: TGTGCCAGCAGTTTCAACAGGGAAAATCAGCCCCAGCATTTT. Encoded protein: CASSFNRENQPQHF.

This clone was seen a handful of times. The rearrangement links TRBV27 to TRBJ1-1, with a weak D call TRBD1 (6 bases). The length of the CDR3 is 18 residues. V shed 6 bases and J shed 0 bases, with 23 bases lying between them. Germline assignment: CDR1 MNHEY and CDR2 SMNVEV (reference sequence). The CDR3 protein is CASRQLSYRVGLNTEAFF. In nucleotides, the CDR3 is TGTGCCAGCAGACAACTATCCTACAGGGTGGGGTTGAACACTGAAGCTTTCTTT.

The V gene is TRBV2, the J gene TRBJ2-1, with 8 nucleotides matching TRBD2. The trim removed 6 bases at V and 7 bases at J, leaving 8 bases unmatched. Germline CDR1 and CDR2: SNHLY and FYNNEI. CDR3 length: 14 residues. The CDR3 DNA follows: TGTGCCAGCAGGGCGGGACTAGTTGGGAATGAGCAGTTCTTC. Protein sequence: CASRAGLVGNEQFF. Full variable domain (remainder filled in from reference TRBV2 and TRBJ2-1): EPEVTQTPSHQVTQMGQEVILRCVPISNHLYFYWYRQILGQKVEFLVSFYNNEISEKSEIFDDQFSVERPDGSNFTLKIRSTKLEDSAMYFCASRAGLVGNEQFFGPGTRLTVL.

This clone is a singleton in its sample. V usage is TRBV4-3 and J usage is TRBJ1-2; 8 bases agree with TRBD1. The CDR3 spans 15 residues. The V segment lost 1 base and the J segment 5 bases; nucleotides outside the gene matches: 6. Germline V lookup: CDR1 LGHNA, CDR2 YSLEER. CDR3 bases: TGCGCCAGCAGCCAAGGTACAGGGGGGGTGTATGGCTACACCTTC. Its translation: CASSQGTGGVYGYTF.

This clone appeared a single time. The V call is TRBV6-5, the J call TRBJ2-1; D unresolved. Trimming stripped 4 bases from V and 0 bases from J, with 7 bases between. Per germline, CDR1 MNHEY and CDR2 SVGAGI. The CDR3 consists of 14 residues. As DNA, the CDR3 is TGTGCCAGCAGTTCCTCGAGCTCCTACAATGAGCAGTTCTTC. Its protein product is CASSSSSSYNEQFF.

V is TRBV18 and J is TRBJ2-1; TRBD2 matches at 10 bases. V lost 3 bases and J lost 0; bases outside the gene matches: 2. Looked up from germline, CDR1 is KGHSH and CDR2 is LQKENI. The CDR3 totals 16 residues. CDR3 nucleotide sequence: TGTGCCAGCTCACCGGTAGCGGGGGGCTCCTACAATGAGCAGTTCTTC. Amino acids: CASSPVAGGSYNEQFF.

This clone occurred a few times. In DNA form, the CDR3 reads TGTGCCAGCAAAAAGTCAGGGAACCTAAACTCACCCCTCCACTTT. It is translated as CASKKSGNLNSPLHF. The gene calls are TRBV28 and TRBJ1-6; possible D gene TRBD1, 5 bases. Trimming cost V 7 bases and J 10 bases, with 20 bases left between them. Looked up from germline, CDR1 is MDHEN and CDR2 is SYDVKM. This CDR3 has 15 amino acids.

V is TRBV6-5 and J is TRBJ1-2; 10 bases map to TRBD1. Unmatched junction bases numbered 9, after V lost 6 bases and J lost 8 bases. The CDR3 contains 14 residues. Germline lookup yields CDR1 MNHEY and CDR2 SVGAGI. CDR3 coding DNA: TGTGCCAGCAGCAGGGACAGGGGAAGTAAGGGCTACACCTTC. It specifies CASSRDRGSKGYTF.

The J gene is TRBJ1-5, the V gene TRBV19, with D possibly matching TRBD1 (6 bases). CDR3 length: 15 amino acids. V was cut by 6 bases and J by 6 bases, with 18 bases left in between. Germline loops: CDR1 LNHDA, CDR2 SQIVND (reference sequence). The DNA of the CDR3 is TGTGCCAGTAGAGGGGGACAATTGGTAGGTCAGCCCCAGCATTTT. It encodes CASRGGQLVGQPQHF.

This chain links TRBV7-9 with TRBJ2-2, with 11 bases aligning to TRBD2. Germline V lookup: CDR1 SEHNR, CDR2 FQNEAQ (reference sequence). J was trimmed by 6 bases and V by 3 bases; bases with no gene match: 6. The CDR3 has 16 amino acids. CDR3 region: CASSFLLAGAPGELFF. CDR3 DNA: TGTGCCAGCAGCTTCCTACTAGCGGGGGCCCCCGGGGAGCTGTTTTTT.